This T cell receptor beta chain was recorded in a study of T-cell memory formation after mild COVID-19. Study summary: TCR clusters largely stayed donor specific.

Study-wide results and limits: Contracting clones from day 15 to 85 had balanced CD4/CD8; later expanders favoured CD4+. Second-wave clones with a day 37 peak had unconfirmed SARS-CoV-2 specificity.

The CDR3 totals 13 residues. V lost 8 bases and J lost 7, with 17 bases in between. TCRdb ran MiXCR on the 5' RACE reads and lists one entry per CDR3 protein. The table shows about 340,000 distinct CDR3 sequences, with roughly 13% occurring only once. A note on this clonotype: Antigen: not known.

Sequencing used PBMCs or a T cell subset sorted from them (not recorded which). The chain combines TRBV12-3 or TRBV12-4 with TRBJ1-2, with D uncertain. This clonotype originated in a man aged 18 to 29 who had mild COVID-19 (a few samples of this study predate the infection). Cell type and time point are not known. The CDR3 sequence: CASGELDFSGYTF. CDR3 sequence (DNA): TGTGCCAGCGGAGAGTTGGATTTTAGTGGCTACACCTTC.